This T cell receptor beta chain was sequenced during a study of cytomegalovirus exposure and HLA in healthy donors. Repertoires were generated with immunoSEQ multiplex PCR, while TCRdb's copy carries only in-frame clones and drops some. This sample has roughly 180,000 clones, with 86% found just once. Study results and caveats: Most sequenced TCRs were rare (though some public TCRs occurred in many donors). Testing in vitro showed a few CMV-associated chains specific for CMV antigens. Cytomegalovirus association was listed for about 150 TCR beta chains.

Concerning this clone itself: Its antigen is currently unknown.

V dropped 1 base and J dropped 5 bases, with 9 bases sitting between them. The V gene's germline CDR1 is SGHVS and CDR2 FNYEAQ. The CDR3 runs 15 residues. The donors were in the roughly 120-subject validation cohort; that cohort was separate from the 666-subject first cohort. Sequencing was carried out using PBMCs. This TCR was recovered from a man aged 25-45 years in good health and CMV-seropositive. This chain uses TRBV7-6 with TRBJ1-6; D is ambiguous. The CDR3 is CASSLVGRNNSPLHF. In DNA form, the CDR3 reads TGTGCCAGCAGCTTAGTTGGCAGGAATAATTCACCCCTCCACTTT. Together with reference TRBV7-6 and TRBJ1-6, the CDR3 gives the full variable domain: GAGVSQSPRYKVTKRGQDVALRCDPISGHVSLYWYRQALGQGPEFLTYFNYEAQQDKSGLPNDRFSAERPEGSISTLTIQRTEQRDSAMYRCASSLVGRNNSPLHFGNGTRLTVT.